Included here is one T cell receptor (beta chain) sequence, with context. This specimen comes from a study of control samples from healthy donors and cancer patients. CDR1 and CDR2 (germline): SGHRS, YFSETQ. The CDR3 has 16 residues. Germline trimming cut 6 bases from V and 0 bases from J; bases unmatched to any gene: 10. The data were produced by immunoSEQ multiplex PCR, yet TCRdb's version contains in-frame clones alone and is incomplete. The table has roughly 370,000 clones, about 93% seen once. This clonotype was sampled from a man aged 35 to 55 with head and neck cancer. The sample was PBMCs. The J gene is TRBJ1-1, the V gene TRBV5-1, with 8 bases that match TRBD1. The CDR3 spells CASIPQGQVMNTEAFF. Written as DNA, the CDR3 is TGCGCCAGCATCCCGCAGGGACAGGTCATGAACACTGAAGCTTTCTTT.